This T cell receptor beta chain originates from a study of persistence of HIV-infected CD4 T cells. Overlapping HIV-1 Gag 15-mer peptides at approximately 0.91 ug per peptide per mL were used. CD40L/CD69 double-negative CD45RO-high memory CD4+ T cells were collected. Comment on this clone: What it binds is unknown.

Sequencing used immunoSEQ version 4 in survey mode. Some clones are missing from TCRdb's copy, which holds only in-frame ones; the method was immunoSEQ multiplex PCR. The sample carries tens of thousands of clones, roughly 77% recorded once. Study observations and caveats: CMV- and Gag-responding cells had lower TCRbeta richness than CD3/CD28-responding cells.

The germline V gene encodes CDR1 SGHRS and CDR2 YFSETQ. This CDR3 comprises 13 residues. Trimming stripped 1 base from V and 8 bases from J, with 12 bases between. The V call is TRBV5-1, the J call TRBJ1-2, with a weak D call TRBD1 (6 bases). This sequence originates from an adult man with HIV who was CMV-seropositive. The source material was CD4+ T cells sorted from PBMCs after roughly 18-hour stimulation, sampled from a patient who received antiretroviral therapy. Here the CDR3 reads CASSLWGADGYTF. The DNA of the CDR3 is TGCGCCAGCAGCTTGTGGGGGGCCGACGGCTACACCTTC.